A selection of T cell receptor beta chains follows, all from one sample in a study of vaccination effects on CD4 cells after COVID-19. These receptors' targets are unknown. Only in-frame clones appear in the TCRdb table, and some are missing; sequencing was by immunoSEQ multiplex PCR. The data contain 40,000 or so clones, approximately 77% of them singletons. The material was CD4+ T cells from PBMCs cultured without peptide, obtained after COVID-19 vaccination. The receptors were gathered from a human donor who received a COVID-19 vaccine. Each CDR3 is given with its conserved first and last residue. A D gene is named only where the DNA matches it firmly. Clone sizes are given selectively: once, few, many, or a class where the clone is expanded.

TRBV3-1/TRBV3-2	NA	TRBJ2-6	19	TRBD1	CASRGRGEDRGSGANVLTF	TGTGCCAGCAGGGGGCGAGGGGAGGACAGGGGGTCCGGGGCCAACGTCCTGACTTTC
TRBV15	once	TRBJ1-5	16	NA	CATSRDRAGINQPQHF	TGTGCCACCAGCAGAGACAGGGCTGGAATCAATCAGCCCCAGCATTTT
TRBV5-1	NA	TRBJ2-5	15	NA	CASSGAGPTQETQYF	TGCGCCAGCAGCGGAGCTGGACCCACCCAAGAGACCCAGTACTTC
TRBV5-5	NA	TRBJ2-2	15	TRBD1	CASSLGTGHIGELFF	TGTGCCAGCAGCTTAGGGACAGGTCACATCGGGGAGCTGTTTTTT
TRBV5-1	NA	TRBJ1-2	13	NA	CASGEPANYGYTF	TGCGCCAGCGGAGAGCCAGCTAACTATGGCTACACCTTC
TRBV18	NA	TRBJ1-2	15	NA	CASSSRTDVRFGYTF	TGTGCCAGCTCATCCAGGACAGACGTAAGATTCGGCTACACCTTC
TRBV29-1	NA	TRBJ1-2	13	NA	CSVVPDSLYGYTF	TGCAGCGTTGTACCAGATTCGTTGTATGGCTACACCTTC
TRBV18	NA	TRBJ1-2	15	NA	CASSPPYTRNYGYTF	TGTGCCAGCTCACCACCGTACACACGAAACTATGGCTACACCTTC
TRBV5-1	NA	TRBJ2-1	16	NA	CASSLTGDSSYNEQFF	TGCGCCAGCAGCTTGACCGGGGATAGCTCCTACAATGAGCAGTTCTTC
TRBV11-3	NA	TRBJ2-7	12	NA	CASSSSSYEQYF	TGTGCCAGCAGCTCCAGCTCCTACGAGCAGTACTTC
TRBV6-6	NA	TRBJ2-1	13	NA	CASTIRGSNEQFF	TGTGCCAGCACGATTCGGGGTAGCAATGAGCAGTTCTTC
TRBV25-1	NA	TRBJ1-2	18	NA	CASSRTLTGPDLRGGYTF	TGTGCCAGCAGTCGGACCTTAACCGGGCCCGACCTCCGGGGTGGCTACACCTTC
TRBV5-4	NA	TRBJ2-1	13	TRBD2	CASSASGINEQFF	TGTGCCAGCAGCGCTAGCGGGATCAATGAGCAGTTCTTC
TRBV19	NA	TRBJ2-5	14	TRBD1	CASSPGTGAETQYF	TGTGCCAGTAGTCCCGGGACAGGGGCAGAGACCCAGTACTTC
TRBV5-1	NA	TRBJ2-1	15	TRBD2	CASSLRVAGDNEQFF	TGCGCCAGCAGCTTGAGAGTAGCGGGGGACAATGAGCAGTTCTTC
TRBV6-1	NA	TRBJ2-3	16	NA	CASSAWDELHTDTQYF	TGTGCCAGCAGTGCGTGGGATGAACTTCACACAGATACGCAGTATTTT
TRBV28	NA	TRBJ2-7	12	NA	CASSLGTYEQYF	TGTGCCAGCAGTTTAGGGACCTACGAGCAGTACTTC
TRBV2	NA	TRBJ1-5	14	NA	CASSEFAGAQPQHF	TGTGCCAGCAGTGAGTTCGCAGGTGCACAGCCCCAGCATTTT
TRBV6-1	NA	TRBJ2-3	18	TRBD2	CASSGIVVSSGGTDTQYF	TGTGCCAGCAGTGGGATCGTCGTATCTAGCGGGGGCACAGATACGCAGTATTTT
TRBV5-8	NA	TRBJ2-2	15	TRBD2	CASSLALAATGELFF	TGTGCCAGCAGCTTAGCTCTAGCGGCCACCGGGGAGCTGTTTTTT